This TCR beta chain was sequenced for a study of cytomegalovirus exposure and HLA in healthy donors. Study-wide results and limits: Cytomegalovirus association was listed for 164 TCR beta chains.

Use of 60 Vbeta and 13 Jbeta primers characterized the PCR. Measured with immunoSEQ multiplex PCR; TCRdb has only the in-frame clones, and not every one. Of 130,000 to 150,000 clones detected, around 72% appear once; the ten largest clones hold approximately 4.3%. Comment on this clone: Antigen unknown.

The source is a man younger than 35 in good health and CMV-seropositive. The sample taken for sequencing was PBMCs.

The CDR3 sequence: CASSYFPPTGDTQYF. The CDR3 DNA reads as TGTGCCAGCAGTTACTTTCCTCCTACGGGAGATACGCAGTATTTT. The chain links TRBV6-5 to TRBJ2-3; D unclear. V lost 1 base and J 5 bases, leaving 13 bases between the germline ends. Germline V gene data show CDR1 as MNHEY and CDR2 as SVGAGI. The CDR3 is made up of 15 amino acids.